The 8 T cell receptor beta chains reported below all come from one sample, sequenced in a study of cytomegalovirus exposure and HLA in healthy donors. Method: immunoSEQ multiplex PCR; TCRdb's copy keeps in-frame clones and lacks some. The table records 100,000 to 150,000 clones, roughly nine tenths of them present only once. Sequencing used PBMCs. Receptors originate from a young woman in good health and CMV-seronegative.

V gene TRBV4-1 combines with J gene TRBJ1-4, with no clear D. V lost 1 base, J lost 0 bases, and 6 bases lay in between. CDR1 is MGHRA, CDR2 YSYEKL, per germline. The CDR3 consists of 15 residues. The CDR3, as DNA: TGCGCCAGCAGCCAAGGGGAGGCAACTAATGAAAAACTGTTTTTT. Its translation: CASSQGEATNEKLFF.

The chain combines TRBV5-1 with TRBJ1-4, with 9 nucleotides matching TRBD1. V shed 6 bases, J shed 5 bases, and the junction held 5 bases outside the gene matches. The CDR3 has 14 amino acids. Germline V lookup: CDR1 SGHRS, CDR2 YFSETQ. The CDR3 reads CASTTGTGNEKLFF. The CDR3, as DNA: TGCGCCAGCACCACCGGGACAGGGAATGAAAAACTGTTTTTT. Looking up the rest from reference TRBV5-1 and TRBJ1-4 gives the full variable domain: KAGVTQTPRYLIKTRGQQVTLSCSPISGHRSVSWYQQTPGQGLQFLFEYFSETQRNKGNFPGRFSGRQFSNSRSEMNVSTLELGDSALYLCASTTGTGNEKLFFGSGTQLSVL.

This clone was counted a few times. The chain has TRBV30 and TRBJ1-1, with D perhaps TRBD1 (6 bases). Trimming removed 4 bases at V and 1 base at J, with 7 bases between. This CDR3 is 12 amino acids long. Germline values: CDR1 GTSNPN, CDR2 SVGIG (reference sequence). CDR3 region: CAWMTGNTEAFF. The DNA for the CDR3 is TGTGCCTGGATGACAGGGAACACTGAAGCTTTCTTT.

The chain's CDR3 is CASSQGHGPTEAFF. The CDR3 DNA reads TGCGCCAGCAGCCAAGGCCACGGTCCCACTGAAGCTTTCTTT. The chain uses TRBV4-1 and TRBJ1-1; D ambiguous. V dropped 1 base and J dropped 4 bases, with 10 bases sitting between them. The V gene's germline CDR1 is MGHRA and CDR2 YSYEKL. The CDR3 covers 14 residues.

V usage is TRBV19 and J usage is TRBJ1-1; D gene unclear. Germline-derived CDR1 and CDR2 are LNHDA and SQIVND (reference sequence). Trimming removed 3 bases at V and 1 base at J, with 15 bases between. The CDR3 length is 16 residues. In DNA, the CDR3 is TGTGCCAGTAGTATTTTCTCGACAATACCGAACACTGAAGCTTTCTTT. It is translated as CASSIFSTIPNTEAFF. Full variable domain (outside the CDR3, taken from reference TRBV19 and TRBJ1-1): DGGITQSPKYLFRKEGQNVTLSCEQNLNHDAMYWYRQDPGQGLRLIYYSQIVNDFQKGDIAEGYSVSREKKESFPLTVTSAQKNPTAFYLCASSIFSTIPNTEAFFGQGTRLTVV.

The V gene is TRBV29-1, the J gene TRBJ2-1; a possible D gene is TRBD2 (5 bases). Deletions cut 1 base from V and 2 bases from J, with 12 bases between. Germline CDR1 reads SQVTM; CDR2 reads ANQGSEA. This CDR3 contains 15 residues. The CDR3 sequence: CSVEASDGTYNEQFF. CDR3 nucleotides: TGCAGCGTTGAAGCTTCCGACGGGACCTACAATGAGCAGTTCTTC.

The chain has TRBV19 and TRBJ1-2, with D uncertain. V lost 5 bases and J lost 3, with 13 bases in between. CDR1 and CDR2 from the germline V gene are LNHDA and SQIVND (reference sequence). CDR3 length equals 14 residues. The CDR3 loop is CASSSRSSYYGYTF. CDR3 in DNA: TGTGCCAGTAGTTCCAGGTCCTCTTACTATGGCTACACCTTC.

This chain joins TRBV4-1 and TRBJ1-4, with D unclear. The CDR3 sequence is 15 residues long. Per germline, CDR1 MGHRA and CDR2 YSYEKL. V gave up 2 bases and J gave up 2 bases, with 9 bases separating them. The CDR3 region is CASSQRGWTNEKLFF. DNA of the CDR3: TGCGCCAGCAGCCAACGAGGGTGGACTAATGAAAAACTGTTTTTT.